This TCR beta chain came from a study of T cells in Graves' hyperthyroidism and ophthalmopathy. Study results and limitations: Most expanded thyroid clonotypes above 0.001 also appeared in blood.

This clonotype was seen ten or more times. The antigen remains unidentified. Each person with ophthalmopathy scored at least 3 on the Clinical Activity Score, reached NOSPECS grade 4 or higher, and had been ill under 3 months. Patients with uncontrolled infections, other autoimmune diseases, pregnancy or lactation were excluded. Cells are PBMCs isolated from around 10 ml of fresh blood. The source material, RNA transcripts, was used to amplify TCR beta CDR3 regions. HTBI primers drove first-round RT-PCR of the TCR CDR3. TCRdb reanalysed the multiplex PCR reads using MiXCR and keeps one entry per CDR3 protein. The sample holds about 640,000 distinct CDR3 sequences; around 21% are singletons and the top ten take roughly 30%. Losses at the gene ends were 6 bases for V and 3 bases for J; bases not matched to a gene: 9. The CDR3 totals 15 residues.

The sequencing input was blood. The source of this sequence is a man aged 25-40 years with Graves' ophthalmopathy. The V call is TRBV12-3 or TRBV12-4, the J call TRBJ2-7; 9 positions match TRBD2. CDR3 loop: CASSRAGGGIYEQYF. In DNA form, the CDR3 reads TGTGCCAGCAGCCGCGCGGGAGGGGGGATCTACGAGCAGTACTTC.